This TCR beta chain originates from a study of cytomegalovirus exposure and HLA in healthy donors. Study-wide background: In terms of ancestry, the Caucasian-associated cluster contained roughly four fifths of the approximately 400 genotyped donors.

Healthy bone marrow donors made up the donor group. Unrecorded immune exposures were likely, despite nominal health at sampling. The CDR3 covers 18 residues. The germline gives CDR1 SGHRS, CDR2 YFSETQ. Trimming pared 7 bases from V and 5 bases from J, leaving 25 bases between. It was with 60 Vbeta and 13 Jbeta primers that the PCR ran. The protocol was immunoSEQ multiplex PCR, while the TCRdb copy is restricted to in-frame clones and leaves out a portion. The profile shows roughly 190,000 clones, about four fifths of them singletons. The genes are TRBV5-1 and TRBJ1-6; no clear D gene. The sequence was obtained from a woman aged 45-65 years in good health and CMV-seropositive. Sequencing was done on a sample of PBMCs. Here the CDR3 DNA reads TGCGCCAGCTCCCTGGGCCCCCTGGGAGAGCCCGATAATTCACCCCTCCACTTT. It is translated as CASSLGPLGEPDNSPLHF.